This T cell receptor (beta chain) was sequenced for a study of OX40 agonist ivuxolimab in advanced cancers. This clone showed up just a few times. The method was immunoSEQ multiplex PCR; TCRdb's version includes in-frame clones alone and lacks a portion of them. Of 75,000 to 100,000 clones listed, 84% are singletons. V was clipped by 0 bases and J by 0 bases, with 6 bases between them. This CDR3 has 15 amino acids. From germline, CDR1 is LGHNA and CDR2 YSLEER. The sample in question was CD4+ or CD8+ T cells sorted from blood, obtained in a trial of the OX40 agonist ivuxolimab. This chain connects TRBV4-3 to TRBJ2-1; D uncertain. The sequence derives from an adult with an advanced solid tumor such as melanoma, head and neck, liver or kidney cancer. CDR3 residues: CASSQEASSYNEQFF. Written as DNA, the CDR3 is TGCGCCAGCAGCCAAGAAGCGAGCTCCTACAATGAGCAGTTCTTC.